This entry concerns a single T cell receptor (beta chain). The antigen it recognizes is unknown. One base away there is no much larger clone; base qualities are not given. Receptor libraries were prepared by RT-PCR. The sequencer listed for this sample is Illumina HiSeq 2500. TCRdb trimmed the raw reads at Q25, called clones with MiXCR and kept productive beta chains. One record per CDR3 amino acid sequence lists the most common genes and DNA. Here the sample has around 1,000 distinct CDR3 sequences; 80% to 85% occur a single time. Roughly 6.6% of the sample rests with the top ten. The data belong to a study of yellow fever vaccine responses in identical twins listed by TCRdb under 2018. The study in broad terms: Focusing on identical twins, the study followed the T cell clones that responded to the vaccine, and did so with precision. Results and caveats for the whole study, not just this receptor: The T cell response to vaccination in identical twins was reported by the authors to appear partly convergent and partly personalized.

Spanning cysteine to phenylalanine, the CDR3 consists of 16 amino acids. This entry keeps only the CDR3 DNA: 48 bases, framed from base 1. In the germline V gene (reference sequence), CDR1 corresponds to LNHDA and CDR2 to SQIVND. V is cut back by 3 bases and J by 9 bases, with 13 bases in the junction unmatched. The chain was built from TRBV19 and TRBJ2-2; 7 central bases correspond to TRBD1. The receptor was isolated from a woman aged 18-29 years who received the yellow fever vaccine. Donor details come from another sample of the same person, matched by shared clones. The sample here was T cells from blood (PBMCs), unsorted or a sorted subset (not recorded which), taken before or after yellow fever vaccination (not recorded which). CDR3 region: CASSMTGTTQARELFF. At the DNA level, the sequence is TGTGCCAGTAGTATGACAGGGACCACTCAAGCCAGGGAGCTGTTTTTT.